This T cell receptor beta chain was captured by sequencing in a study of T cell repertoires in aging, cancer and after chemotherapy. The CDR3 is 11 residues long. V was shortened by 4 bases and J by 3 bases, with 7 bases between the two germline ends. Looked up from germline, CDR1 is SQVTM and CDR2 is ANQGSEA. This clonotype qualifies as large. Its target is unknown. Study-level points and caveats: Compared with age-matched healthy donors, untreated hematological or solid cancer patients showed higher blood TCR clonality. Hematological cancer patients had lymphoid organ infiltration that may impair thymic emigration or T cell expansion.

A mixed TRB-A/B primer pool amplified rearranged TRB by multiplex touch-down PCR. One entry per CDR3 protein results from TCRdb running MiXCR on the multiplex PCR reads. The sample holds more than 1,500 distinct CDR3 sequences, roughly 32% seen once. The template was genomic DNA from peripheral blood, not RNA. The chain has TRBV29-1 and TRBJ2-7; D unclear. The specimen was blood. This TCR was recovered from a human donor with a blood cancer. This chain's CDR3 is CSVGQDYEQYF. CDR3 sequence (DNA): TGCAGCGTTGGCCAAGACTACGAGCAGTACTTC.